The next 25 T cell receptor beta chains were all read from a single sample in a study of post-analysis software for immune sequencing data. Study-wide results and caveats: Compared with controls, patients had more of five or six TRBV segments, including TRBV5-6, TRBV5-1 and TRBV20-1.

No antigen has been assigned to these receptors. Sequencing libraries made from TCR beta cDNA carried unique molecular identifiers. One entry per CDR3 protein results from TCRdb running MiXCR on the PCR reads. The sample has fewer than 850,000 distinct CDR3 sequences, 46% seen once. Sequences were obtained from blood. These receptors were taken from a girl aged 5-17 years with multiple sclerosis.

V and J are TRBV9 and TRBJ2-1; possibly TRBD1 for D (6 bases). The end of the DNA aligns better with TRBJ2-7, so the J call may be wrong. The CDR3 runs to 16 residues. CDR1 and CDR2 (germline): SGDLS, YYNGEE. The chain's CDR3 is CASSVGGLSSYNEQYF. As DNA, the CDR3 is TGTGCCAGCAGCGTAGGGGGGCTGAGCTCCTACAATGAGCAGTACTTC.

This chain joins TRBV6-1 and TRBJ2-1, with 8 bases identical to TRBD2. Germline loops: CDR1 MNHNS, CDR2 SASEGT. Trimming at V came to 3 bases and at J to 8 bases, leaving 12 bases not matched to a gene. This CDR3 region has 16 residues. The CDR3 sequence is CASSDEALAVYDEQFF. Written as DNA, the CDR3 is TGTGCCAGCAGTGATGAGGCACTAGCGGTATACGATGAGCAGTTCTTC.

This clonotype showed up just a few times. This chain connects TRBV15 to TRBJ2-7; tentatively, D is TRBD1 (6 bases). V lost 5 bases, J lost 1 base, and 9 bases lay in between. From germline, CDR1 is LNHNV and CDR2 YYDKDF (reference sequence). The CDR3 covers 13 residues. This CDR3 is CATSQGISYEQYF. The CDR3 DNA follows: TGTGCCACCAGCCAGGGGATATCCTACGAGCAGTACTTC.

This clonotype was found a few times. This chain connects TRBV9 to TRBJ1-2; D may be TRBD1 (5 bases). CDR3 length: 15 residues. Trimming cost V 3 bases and J 0 bases, with 12 bases left between them. Germline assignment: CDR1 SGDLS and CDR2 YYNGEE. CDR3 sequence reads: CASSGDAQANYGYTF. The CDR3 nucleotides read TGTGCCAGCAGCGGGGACGCCCAAGCTAACTATGGCTACACCTTC. Full variable domain (rest looked up from reference TRBV9 and TRBJ1-2): DSGVTQTPKHLITATGQRVTLRCSPRSGDLSVYWYQQSLDQGLQFLIQYYNGEERAKGNILERFSAQQFPDLHSELNLSSLELGDSALYFCASSGDAQANYGYTFGSGTRLTVV.

This chain connects TRBV4-3 to TRBJ1-2, with D hard to call. The CDR3 is made up of 16 amino acids. Trimming cost V 1 base and J 0 bases, with 12 bases left between them. In germline, CDR1 is LGHNA, CDR2 YSLEER. CDR3 DNA: TGCGCCAGCAGCCAAGTTCGCGCAGGAACTAACTATGGCTACACCTTC. Amino acids: CASSQVRAGTNYGYTF.

The chain is built from TRBV7-9 and TRBJ2-1; either TRBD1 or TRBD2 may supply D (5 bases each). The J call may be faulty, since TRBJ2-7 better matches the DNA end. This CDR3 is built from 14 residues. CDR1 is SEHNR, CDR2 FQNEAQ, per germline (reference sequence). CDR3 in DNA: TGTGCCAGCAGCTTCGGGACGCGACTCAATGAGCAGTACTTC. Protein: CASSFGTRLNEQYF.

The chain recombines TRBV13 with TRBJ2-7, with D maybe TRBD2 (6 bases). CDR3 size: 17 residues. CDR1 and CDR2 from the germline V gene are PRHDT and FYEKMQ (reference sequence). V was shortened by 1 base and J by 2 bases, with 18 bases between the two germline ends. The CDR3 DNA follows: TGTGCCAGCAGCTTAGACCTAAACCGGGACTTCCCCTACGAGCAGTACTTC. It translates to CASSLDLNRDFPYEQYF.

The chain carries TRBV7-2 and TRBJ2-1; 16 bases match TRBD2. This CDR3 has 16 residues. In germline, CDR1 is SGHTA, CDR2 FQGNSA. The junction had 4 bases not matched to a gene; V was cut back by 5 bases and J by 6 bases. The CDR3 coding sequence is TGTGCCAGCAGCCTAGGGACTAGCGGGAGGGCCAATGAGCAGTTCTTC. This translates into CASSLGTSGRANEQFF. Filled out from reference TRBV7-2 and TRBJ2-1, the complete variable domain reads GAGVSQSPSNKVTEKGKDVELRCDPISGHTALYWYRQSLGQGLEFLIYFQGNSAPDKSGLPSDRFSAERTGGSVSTLTIQRTQQEDSAVYLCASSLGTSGRANEQFFGPGTRLTVL.

The chain recombines TRBV6-1 with TRBJ2-5; D may be TRBD1 (6 bases). V was cut by 6 bases and J by 2 bases, with 19 bases left in between. The CDR3 sequence is 16 residues long. The germline V gene encodes CDR1 MNHNS and CDR2 SASEGT. The CDR3 coding sequence is TGTGCCAGCAGCCAAGTCCCGGGACATACGCAAGAGACCCAGTACTTC. Encoded protein: CASSQVPGHTQETQYF.

This chain uses TRBV13 with TRBJ1-2; 9 nucleotides line up with TRBD1. Germline V gene sequence: CDR1 PRHDT, CDR2 FYEKMQ (reference sequence). V dropped 4 bases and J dropped 1; count of bases not matched to a gene: 13. The CDR3 is 18 amino acids. This chain's CDR3 is CASSSPTGGLIRNYGYTF. The CDR3, as DNA: TGTGCCAGCAGCTCCCCCACAGGGGGCCTTATACGTAACTATGGCTACACCTTC.

This clonotype was detected a few times. The J gene is TRBJ2-1, the V gene TRBV15; no reliable D call. CDR3 length: 16 residues. Germline V gene sequence: CDR1 LNHNV, CDR2 YYDKDF (reference sequence). Trimming stripped 5 bases from V and 2 bases from J, with 16 bases between. The chain's CDR3 is CATSVPDGGTYNEQFF. In nucleotides, the CDR3 is TGTGCCACCAGCGTCCCCGATGGCGGAACCTACAATGAGCAGTTCTTC.

This clonotype was observed many times. The gene calls are TRBV7-2 and TRBJ2-7; tentative D call: TRBD1 (5 bases). Deletions cut 2 bases from V and 3 bases from J, with 8 bases between. The CDR3 covers 13 residues. Per the germline V gene, CDR1 is SGHTA and CDR2 is FQGNSA. CDR3 sequence reads: CASSLTDSYEQYF. CDR3 coding DNA: TGTGCCAGCAGCTTAACAGACAGCTACGAGCAGTACTTC.

V and J are TRBV10-3 and TRBJ2-7; a weak D match, TRBD2 (6 bases). Germline V gives CDR1 ENHRY, CDR2 SYGVKD. V was trimmed by 10 bases and J by 0 bases, leaving 28 bases between them. The CDR3 extends over 18 amino acids. The CDR3 DNA reads TGTGCCACCCGAGGCGGGACGATAAATACCAGGAGCTCCTACGAGCAGTACTTC. It encodes CATRGGTINTRSSYEQYF.

The gene calls are TRBV27 and TRBJ1-1; D perhaps matches TRBD1 (5 bases). This CDR3 comprises 13 residues. V was trimmed by 7 bases and J by 0 bases, leaving 9 bases between them. Germline CDR1 MNHEY, CDR2 SMNVEV (reference sequence). The CDR3 region has the DNA TGTGCCAGCAAGGACACTCTGAACACTGAAGCTTTCTTT. Translating it yields CASKDTLNTEAFF.

This clonotype was recorded many times. The genes are TRBV9 and TRBJ2-6; D not resolved. CDR3 size: 15 residues. Germline V CDR1 and CDR2: SGDLS, YYNGEE. The V and J ends lost 0 bases and 0 bases respectively, with 4 bases between them. The CDR3 region has the DNA TGTGCCAGCAGCGTAGCAGGCTCTGGGGCCAACGTCCTGACTTTC. Translation gives CASSVAGSGANVLTF.

The chain combines TRBV11-2 with TRBJ2-3, with D possibly being TRBD1 or TRBD2 (5 bases each). The CDR3 contains 18 residues. CDR1 is SGHAT and CDR2 is FQNNGV in the germline V gene. V was trimmed by 1 base and J by 4 bases, leaving 21 bases between them. Here the CDR3 reads CASSLGRVGPGTADTQYF. The CDR3 DNA reads TGTGCCAGCAGCTTAGGACGGGTAGGCCCCGGGACCGCAGATACGCAGTATTTT.

There are many counts of this clonotype. The rearrangement joins TRBV11-2 to TRBJ2-7, with D perhaps matching TRBD2 (6 bases). The CDR3 is 13 residues long. The germline V and J ends were trimmed by 5 bases and 4 bases, with 12 bases remaining between them. CDR1 and CDR2 (germline): SGHAT, FQNNGV. The CDR3 bases are TGTGCCAGCAGCCGGGGTAGCGGTTACGAGCAGTACTTC. It specifies CASSRGSGYEQYF.

The J gene is TRBJ2-7, the V gene TRBV7-2; 7 nucleotides match TRBD1. Trimming at V came to 7 bases and at J to 3 bases, leaving 9 bases not matched to a gene. The CDR3 is 14 residues long. Germline V lookup: CDR1 SGHTA, CDR2 FQGNSA. The CDR3 nucleotides read TGTGCCAGCAAAGTAAACCGGGACAGCTACGAGCAGTACTTC. Amino acid sequence: CASKVNRDSYEQYF.

This clonotype was counted only a few times. This sequence joins TRBV29-1 and TRBJ2-1; 10 positions agree with TRBD2. Germline V gives CDR1 SQVTM, CDR2 ANQGSEA. With V trimmed by 5 bases and J by 7 bases, 5 bases remained unmatched. The CDR3 runs 13 residues. The CDR3 is CSVKSGRANEQFF. The CDR3 coding sequence is TGCAGCGTTAAGAGCGGGAGGGCTAATGAGCAGTTCTTC.

The chain is built from TRBV12-3 or TRBV12-4 and TRBJ2-3; no reliable D call. The CDR3 contains 14 residues. Trimming removed 1 base at V and 10 bases at J, with 15 bases between. The CDR3 here is CASSLEVNSEAQYF. The CDR3 region has the DNA TGTGCCAGCAGTTTAGAAGTCAATTCAGAGGCGCAGTATTTT.

As DNA, the CDR3 is TGTGCCACCAGTGGATCGACAGGGGCCAGCTTCACAGATACGCAGTATTTT. Translating it yields CATSGSTGASFTDTQYF. The rearrangement links TRBV24-1 to TRBJ2-3, with 8 bases aligning to TRBD1. Germline loops: CDR1 KGHDR, CDR2 SFDVKD. With 5 bases clipped from V and 2 bases from J, the junction kept 11 bases outside the gene matches. CDR3 length: 17 amino acids.

Note on this clonotype: A read error may account for a junction end that differs from germline. This chain uses TRBV20-1 with TRBJ2-1; 10 bases are shared with TRBD2. This CDR3 comprises 16 residues. Germline CDR1 is DFQATT and CDR2 is SNEGSKA (reference sequence). This chain's CDR3 is CGARDPAGGGGNEQFF. Written as DNA, the CDR3 is TGCGGTGCTAGAGATCCAGCGGGAGGGGGGGGCAATGAGCAGTTCTTC.

The chain links TRBV20-1 to TRBJ2-1; 9 bases are shared with TRBD2. Germline CDR1 DFQATT, CDR2 SNEGSKA (reference sequence). The CDR3 is made up of 15 amino acids. The J segment lost 0 bases and the V segment lost 5 bases, leaving 5 bases of the junction unmatched. The CDR3 coding sequence is TGCAGTGCTGCCGCGACTAGCGGCTCCTACAATGAGCAGTTCTTC. It is translated as CSAAATSGSYNEQFF.

The chain joins TRBV6-1 to TRBJ1-5; D unclear. Trimming shortened V by 8 bases and J by 2 bases, and 13 bases separated the two germline ends. The germline CDR1 and CDR2 sequences are MNHNS and SASEGT. The CDR3 runs 14 residues. Here the CDR3 reads CASLPAEGNQPQHF. In DNA form, the CDR3 reads TGTGCCAGCCTCCCGGCAGAAGGCAATCAGCCCCAGCATTTT.

The V and J genes are TRBV7-2 and TRBJ2-7; 7 positions agree with TRBD1. The CDR3 runs to 15 residues. V lost 4 bases and J lost 2; bases outside the gene matches: 8. Per the germline V gene, CDR1 is SGHTA and CDR2 is FQGNSA. Here the CDR3 DNA reads TGTGCCAGCAGCTACAGGGGTGGGAAAACCTACGAGCAGTACTTC. Protein sequence: CASSYRGGKTYEQYF.